This T cell receptor (beta chain) was observed in a study of T-cell reconstitution after alpha-beta-depleted transplantation in children. Using unique molecular identifiers, the investigators prepared the TCRbeta library. TCRdb re-analysed the PCR reads in MiXCR, keeping a single row per CDR3 protein. This sample has 240,000 or so distinct CDR3 sequences, with around 12% found just once. This clonotype was seen many times. Sample: PBMCs from the stem cell graft donor, taken from the stem cell graft. The sequence derives from a human donor who donated a stem cell graft to a child with acute lymphoblastic leukemia.

This chain's CDR3 is CSVGTGDTEAFF. The CDR3 coding sequence is TGCAGCGTTGGGACAGGGGACACTGAAGCTTTCTTT. V and J are TRBV29-1 and TRBJ1-1, with 9 bases aligning to TRBD1. Trimming took 4 bases from V and 3 from J; bases not matched to a gene: 0. Germline loops: CDR1 SQVTM, CDR2 ANQGSEA. The length of the CDR3 is 12 residues.